A single sample is the source of the 13 T cell receptor beta chains below, sequenced in a study of cytomegalovirus exposure and HLA in healthy donors. TCRdb's table, derived via immunoSEQ multiplex PCR, lists solely in-frame clones and lacks some. Of 150,000 to 200,000 clones in the sample, 85% to 90% are singletons; the top ten hold just over 4%. Sequenced material: PBMCs. The receptors come from a man aged 18 to 29 in good health and CMV-seropositive.

The chain is built from TRBV15 and TRBJ2-1; TRBD1 might be the D (6 bases). The V gene's germline CDR1 is LNHNV and CDR2 YYDKDF (reference sequence). With 1 base removed from V and 13 bases from J, the gap between germline ends came to 17 bases. The CDR3 has 14 amino acids. The DNA of the CDR3 is TGTGCCACCAGCAGAGCACAAGCCACGGACAGTCAGTTCTTC. Amino acids: CATSRAQATDSQFF.

V gene TRBV7-8 combines with J gene TRBJ2-2; D perhaps matches TRBD1 (6 bases). CDR3 length: 15 amino acids. With 10 bases removed from V and 0 bases from J, the gap between germline ends came to 15 bases. Germline loops: CDR1 SGHVS, CDR2 FQNEAQ. The CDR3 DNA reads as TGTGCCACCAACAGGGCCAGGACGAACACCGGGGAGCTGTTTTTT. Translated: CATNRARTNTGELFF.

J is TRBJ1-1 and V is TRBV6-6, with D tentatively TRBD1 (6 bases). Trimming pared 6 bases from V and 3 bases from J, leaving 11 bases between. The CDR3 is 13 residues long. Germline values: CDR1 MNHNY, CDR2 SVGAGI (reference sequence). The CDR3 DNA reads as TGTGCCAGCAGAGTCTACAGGGACACTGAAGCTTTCTTT. Translation gives CASRVYRDTEAFF.

The chain recombines TRBV4-2 with TRBJ2-7, with D perhaps TRBD1 (5 bases). Trimming took 0 bases from V and 3 from J, leaving 9 bases between them. The CDR3 has 14 residues. Germline V lookup: CDR1 LGHNA, CDR2 YNFKEQ. In nucleotides, the CDR3 is TGTGCCAGCAGCCAAGACAGGGTGGACTACGAGCAGTACTTC. Protein: CASSQDRVDYEQYF.

The chain employs TRBV28 and TRBJ2-3, with TRBD1 matching over 9 bases. Trimming cost V 6 bases and J 4 bases; bases outside gene matches: 14. CDR3 length: 17 amino acids. Germline lookup yields CDR1 MDHEN and CDR2 SYDVKM. CDR3 sequence: CASSPWGQGGVADTQYF. The CDR3, as DNA: TGTGCCAGCAGCCCATGGGGACAGGGAGGGGTTGCAGATACGCAGTATTTT.

This clone was found once. This chain links TRBV25-1 with TRBJ2-1, with D perhaps matching TRBD1 (8 bases). CDR1 MGHDK and CDR2 SYGVNS come from the germline V gene. This CDR3 comprises 16 residues. Trimming pared 4 bases from V and 5 bases from J, leaving 18 bases between. CDR3 sequence (DNA): TGTGCCAGCAGTGGGACAGGGACTACCTTAAACAATGAGCAGTTCTTC. This gives the protein CASSGTGTTLNNEQFF.

The J gene is TRBJ2-7, the V gene TRBV11-2, with D unclear. V was shortened by 1 base and J by 2 bases, with 6 bases between the two germline ends. The CDR3 contains 13 residues. Germline lookup yields CDR1 SGHAT and CDR2 FQNNGV. The CDR3 DNA sequence: TGTGCCAGCAGCTTAGTCAGTCCCTACGAGCAGTACTTC. This encodes CASSLVSPYEQYF.

This rearrangement joins TRBV6-5 to TRBJ1-3, with D unclear. V lost 6 bases, J lost 1 base, and 7 bases lay in between. The CDR3 length is 13 residues. Looked up from germline, CDR1 is MNHEY and CDR2 is SVGAGI. CDR3 in DNA: TGTGCCAGCAGGAGGGTTTCTGGAAACACCATATATTTT. Amino acids: CASRRVSGNTIYF.

J is TRBJ2-5 and V is TRBV19, with TRBD1 identical over 7 bases. Germline V gives CDR1 LNHDA, CDR2 SQIVND (reference sequence). This CDR3 has 13 amino acids. The junction had 3 bases not matched to a gene; V was cut back by 3 bases and J by 5 bases. The CDR3 region is CASSIARGETQYF. The DNA of the CDR3 is TGTGCCAGTAGTATCGCCAGGGGGGAGACCCAGTACTTC.

The chain carries TRBV4-2 and TRBJ2-4; 11 positions match TRBD2. The germline CDR1 and CDR2 sequences are LGHNA and YNFKEQ. V lost 3 bases and J lost 0; bases outside the gene matches: 4. The CDR3 covers 17 residues. In DNA form, the CDR3 reads TGTGCCAGCAGCCAGGAACTAGCGGGAGTAGCCAAAAACATTCAGTACTTC. Protein product: CASSQELAGVAKNIQYF.

This clone occurred a few times. The chain carries TRBV27 and TRBJ2-7; tentative D call: TRBD2 (5 bases). The germline V and J ends were trimmed by 0 bases and 6 bases, with 12 bases remaining between them. The V gene's germline CDR1 is MNHEY and CDR2 SMNVEV (reference sequence). The CDR3 loop spans 14 amino acids. This CDR3 reads CASSLSLASSEQYF. For the CDR3, the DNA is TGTGCCAGCAGTTTATCGCTAGCCTCATCCGAGCAGTACTTC.

The chain has TRBV7-9 and TRBJ2-3, with 8 nucleotides matching TRBD1. Germline V gives CDR1 SEHNR, CDR2 FQNEAQ (reference sequence). Losses at the gene ends were 5 bases for V and 4 bases for J; bases not matched to a gene: 11. The CDR3 totals 16 residues. Written as DNA, the CDR3 is TGTGCCAGCAGCCTGGAGCGGACAGGGCGACCAGATACGCAGTATTTT. This translates into CASSLERTGRPDTQYF.

This clone has only a few counts. The V and J genes are TRBV6-1 and TRBJ2-7; TRBD1 aligns across 9 bases. Germline V lookup: CDR1 MNHNS, CDR2 SASEGT. V shed 2 bases, J shed 12 bases, and the junction held 8 bases outside the gene matches. This CDR3 is 13 amino acids long. The CDR3 spells CASSENWGQGLYF. The CDR3 DNA reads as TGTGCCAGCAGTGAAAACTGGGGACAGGGTCTGTACTTC.